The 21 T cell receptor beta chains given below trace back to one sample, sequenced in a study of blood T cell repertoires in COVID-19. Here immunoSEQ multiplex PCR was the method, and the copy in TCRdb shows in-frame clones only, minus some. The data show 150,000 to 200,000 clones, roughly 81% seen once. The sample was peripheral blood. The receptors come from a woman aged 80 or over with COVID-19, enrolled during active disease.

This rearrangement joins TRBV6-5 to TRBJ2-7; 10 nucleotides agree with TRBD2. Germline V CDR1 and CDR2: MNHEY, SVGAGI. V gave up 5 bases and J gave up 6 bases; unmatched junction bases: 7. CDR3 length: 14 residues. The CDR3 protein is CASSPRTSGTEQYF. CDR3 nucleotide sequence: TGTGCCAGCAGTCCTCGGACTAGCGGAACCGAGCAGTACTTC.

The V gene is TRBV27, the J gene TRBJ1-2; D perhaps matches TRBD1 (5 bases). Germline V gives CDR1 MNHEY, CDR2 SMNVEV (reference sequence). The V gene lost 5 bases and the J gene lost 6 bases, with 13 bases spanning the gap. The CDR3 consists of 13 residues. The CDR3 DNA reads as TGTGCCAGCAGTCCCGACGGGGGGAATGGCTACACCTTC. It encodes CASSPDGGNGYTF.

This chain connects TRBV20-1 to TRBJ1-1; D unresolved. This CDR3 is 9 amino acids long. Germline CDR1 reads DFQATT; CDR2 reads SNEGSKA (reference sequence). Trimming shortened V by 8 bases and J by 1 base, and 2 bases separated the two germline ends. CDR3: CSRNTEAFF. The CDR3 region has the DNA TGCAGTCGGAACACTGAAGCTTTCTTT.

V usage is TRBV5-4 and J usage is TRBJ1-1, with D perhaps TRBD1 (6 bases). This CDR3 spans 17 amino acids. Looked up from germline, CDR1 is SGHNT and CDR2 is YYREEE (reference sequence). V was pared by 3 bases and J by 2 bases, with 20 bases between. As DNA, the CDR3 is TGTGCCAGCAGCTGGACCGGGTCGGACAGACCTAACACTGAAGCTTTCTTT. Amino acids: CASSWTGSDRPNTEAFF. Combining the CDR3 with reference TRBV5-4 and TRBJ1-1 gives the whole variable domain ETGVTQSPTHLIKTRGQQVTLRCSSQSGHNTVSWYQQALGQGPQFIFQYYREEENGRGNFPPRFSGLQFPNYSSELNVNALELDDSALYLCASSWTGSDRPNTEAFFGQGTRLTVV.

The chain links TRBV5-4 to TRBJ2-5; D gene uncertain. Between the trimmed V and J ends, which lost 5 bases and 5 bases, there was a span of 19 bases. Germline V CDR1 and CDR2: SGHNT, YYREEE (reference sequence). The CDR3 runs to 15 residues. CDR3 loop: CASRELIAGRETQYF. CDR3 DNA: TGTGCCAGCAGGGAGCTGATAGCTGGTCGGGAGACCCAGTACTTC.

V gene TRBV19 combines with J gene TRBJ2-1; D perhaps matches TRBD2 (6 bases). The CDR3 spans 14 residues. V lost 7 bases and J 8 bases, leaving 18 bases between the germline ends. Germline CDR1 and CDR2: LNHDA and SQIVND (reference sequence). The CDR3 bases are TGTGCCAGTAAACCGCGGGGAAAAGGTGATGAGCAGTTCTTC. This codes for CASKPRGKGDEQFF.

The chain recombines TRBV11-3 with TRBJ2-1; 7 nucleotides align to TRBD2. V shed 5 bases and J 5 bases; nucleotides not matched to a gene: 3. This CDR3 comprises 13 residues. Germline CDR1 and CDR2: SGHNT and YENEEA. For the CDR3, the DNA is TGTGCCAGCAGCAGCGGGACCAACAATGAGCAGTTCTTC. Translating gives CASSSGTNNEQFF.

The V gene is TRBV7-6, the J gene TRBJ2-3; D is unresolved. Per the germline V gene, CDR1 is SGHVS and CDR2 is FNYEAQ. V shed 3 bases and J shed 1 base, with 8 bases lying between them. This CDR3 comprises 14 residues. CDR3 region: CASSFYLGTDTQYF. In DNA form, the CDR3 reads TGTGCCAGCAGCTTTTATCTCGGCACAGATACGCAGTATTTT.

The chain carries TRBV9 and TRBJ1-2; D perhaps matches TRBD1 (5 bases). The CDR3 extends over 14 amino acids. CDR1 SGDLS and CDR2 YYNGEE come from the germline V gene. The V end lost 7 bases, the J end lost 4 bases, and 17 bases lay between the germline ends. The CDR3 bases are TGTGCCAGCGGGGCGGGGAAACTGGGCTATGGCTACACCTTC. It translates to CASGAGKLGYGYTF.

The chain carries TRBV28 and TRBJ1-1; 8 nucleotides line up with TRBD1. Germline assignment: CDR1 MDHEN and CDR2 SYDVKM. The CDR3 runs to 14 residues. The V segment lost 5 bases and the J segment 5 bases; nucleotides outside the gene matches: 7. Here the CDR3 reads CASSRTGSGTEAFF. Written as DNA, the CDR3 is TGTGCCAGCAGTAGGACAGGGTCGGGAACTGAAGCTTTCTTT.

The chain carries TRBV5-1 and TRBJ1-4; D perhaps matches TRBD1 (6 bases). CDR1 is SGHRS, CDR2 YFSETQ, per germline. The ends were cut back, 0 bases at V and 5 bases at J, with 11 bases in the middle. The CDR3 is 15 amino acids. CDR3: CASSLDGQLNEKLFF. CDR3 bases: TGCGCCAGCAGCTTGGATGGACAGCTCAATGAAAAACTGTTTTTT.

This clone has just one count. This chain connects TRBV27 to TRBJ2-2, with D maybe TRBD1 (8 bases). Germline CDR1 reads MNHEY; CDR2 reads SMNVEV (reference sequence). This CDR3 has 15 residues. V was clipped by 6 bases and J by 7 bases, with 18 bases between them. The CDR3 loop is CASRKQGGPGGELFF. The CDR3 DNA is TGTGCCAGCAGGAAACAGGGGGGGCCCGGCGGGGAGCTGTTTTTT.

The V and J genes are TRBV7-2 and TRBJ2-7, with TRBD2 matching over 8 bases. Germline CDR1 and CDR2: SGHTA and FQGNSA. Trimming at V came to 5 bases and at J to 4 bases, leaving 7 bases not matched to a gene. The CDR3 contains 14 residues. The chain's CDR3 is CASSPGLVPYEQYF. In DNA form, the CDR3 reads TGTGCCAGCAGCCCGGGACTAGTGCCTTACGAGCAGTACTTC.

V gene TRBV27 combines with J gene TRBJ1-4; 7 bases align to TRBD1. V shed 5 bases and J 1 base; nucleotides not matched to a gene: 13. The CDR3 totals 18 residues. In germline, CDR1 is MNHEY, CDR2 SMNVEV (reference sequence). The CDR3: CASSPTGREDLTNEKLFF. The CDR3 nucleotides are TGTGCCAGCAGTCCGACAGGGCGCGAAGATCTAACTAATGAAAAACTGTTTTTT.

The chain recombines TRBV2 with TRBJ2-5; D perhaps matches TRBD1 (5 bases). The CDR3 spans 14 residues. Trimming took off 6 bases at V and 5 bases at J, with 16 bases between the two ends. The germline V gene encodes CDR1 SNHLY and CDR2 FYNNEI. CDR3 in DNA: TGTGCCAGCAGCCCCAGGGTTTTGAGGGAGACCCAGTACTTC. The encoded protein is CASSPRVLRETQYF.

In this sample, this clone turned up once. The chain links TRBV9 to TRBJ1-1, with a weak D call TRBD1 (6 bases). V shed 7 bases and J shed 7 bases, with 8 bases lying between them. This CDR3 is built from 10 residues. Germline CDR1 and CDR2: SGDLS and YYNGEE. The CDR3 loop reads CASQQGEAFF. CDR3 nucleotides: TGTGCCAGCCAACAGGGTGAAGCTTTCTTT.

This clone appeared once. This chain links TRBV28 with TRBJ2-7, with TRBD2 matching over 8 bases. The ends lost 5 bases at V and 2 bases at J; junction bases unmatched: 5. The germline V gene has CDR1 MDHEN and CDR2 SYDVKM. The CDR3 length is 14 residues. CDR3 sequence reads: CASSPSGSPYEQYF. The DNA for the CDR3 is TGTGCCAGCAGTCCGAGCGGGAGCCCCTACGAGCAGTACTTC.

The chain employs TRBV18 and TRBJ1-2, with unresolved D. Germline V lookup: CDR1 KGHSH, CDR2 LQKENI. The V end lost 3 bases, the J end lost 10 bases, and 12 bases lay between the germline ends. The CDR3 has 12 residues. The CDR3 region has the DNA TGTGCCAGCTCACCCCTGGAGGGCCTCTACACCTTC. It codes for CASSPLEGLYTF.

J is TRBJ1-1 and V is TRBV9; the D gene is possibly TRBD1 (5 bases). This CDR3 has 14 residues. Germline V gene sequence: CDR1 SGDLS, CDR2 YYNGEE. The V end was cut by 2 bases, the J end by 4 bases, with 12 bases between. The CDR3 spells CASSVQGQGTEAFF. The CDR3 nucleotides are TGTGCCAGCAGCGTTCAGGGTCAGGGCACTGAAGCTTTCTTT.

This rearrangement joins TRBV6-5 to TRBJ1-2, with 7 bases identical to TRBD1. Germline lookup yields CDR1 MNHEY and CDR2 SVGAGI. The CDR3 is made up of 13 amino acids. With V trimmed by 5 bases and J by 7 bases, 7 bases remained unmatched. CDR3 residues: CASSPFGTAGYTF. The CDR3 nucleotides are TGTGCCAGCAGTCCTTTCGGGACAGCTGGCTACACCTTC.

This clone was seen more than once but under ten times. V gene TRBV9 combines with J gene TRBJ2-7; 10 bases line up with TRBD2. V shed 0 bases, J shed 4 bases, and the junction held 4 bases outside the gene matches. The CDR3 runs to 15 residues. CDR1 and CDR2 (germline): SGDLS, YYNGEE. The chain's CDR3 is CASSVEPAGGYEQYF. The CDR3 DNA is TGTGCCAGCAGCGTAGAACCAGCGGGAGGGTACGAGCAGTACTTC.